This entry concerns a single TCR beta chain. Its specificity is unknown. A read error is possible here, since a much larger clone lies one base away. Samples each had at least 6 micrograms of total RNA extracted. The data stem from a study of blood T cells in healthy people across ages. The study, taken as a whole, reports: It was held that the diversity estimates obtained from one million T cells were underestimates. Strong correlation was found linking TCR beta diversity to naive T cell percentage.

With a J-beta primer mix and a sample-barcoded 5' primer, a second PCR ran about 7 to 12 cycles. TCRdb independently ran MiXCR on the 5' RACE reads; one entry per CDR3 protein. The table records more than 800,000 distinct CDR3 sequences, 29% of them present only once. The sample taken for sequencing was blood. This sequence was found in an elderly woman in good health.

The CDR3 coding sequence is TGTACCAGCAGCTACGCCGGGACAGGAAATTCACCCCTCCACTTT. This gives the protein CTSSYAGTGNSPLHF. The V gene is TRBV7-9, the J gene TRBJ1-6; 8 bases align to TRBD1. The V gene's germline CDR1 is SEHNR and CDR2 FQNEAQ (reference sequence). This CDR3 is 15 amino acids long.